The clone carrying this TCR beta chain was recorded a few times. Its antigen is as yet unknown. This record comes from a study of beta chain features in type 1 diabetes. About the study: Healthy donors and patients had similar age, gender and cell yields.

V was clipped by 4 bases and J by 4 bases; unmatched bases: 6. CDR1 and CDR2 (germline): LGHNA, YSLEER. CDR3 size: 14 residues. The authors reverse transcribed all of the isolated RNA, so sequencing captured expressed TCRB transcripts. Generated by immunoSEQ multiplex PCR, the TCRdb table keeps only in-frame clones and is missing some. In the table there are fewer than 350,000 clones, 8% of which are singletons. Study-wide results and limits: A greater similarity of naive, central memory and Treg TCRB repertoires was seen among patients than among healthy donors.

The TCR comes from a woman between 18 and 30 years old in good health. The sample consisted of central memory CD4+ T cells from blood. The chain is built from TRBV4-3 and TRBJ1-1; 7 nucleotides align to TRBD1. The CDR3 here is CASSPVTGRTEAFF. For the CDR3, the DNA is TGCGCCAGCAGCCCAGTGACAGGGCGCACTGAAGCTTTCTTT.